This TCR beta chain was sequenced during a study of T cell repertoires in cytomegalovirus infection. Study results and limitations: CMV-specific TCR beta clonotypes restricted by HLA-C dominated the ex vivo response.

This CDR3 is 18 amino acids long. Trimming pared 6 bases from V and 9 bases from J, leaving 29 bases between. The germline V gene has CDR1 SGHAT and CDR2 FQNNGV. With regard to this clonotype: Its cognate antigen is unknown.

TCRdb re-called the reads through MiXCR, storing one row per CDR3 protein. The data hold fewer than 550,000 distinct CDR3 sequences, with 26% observed a single time. The chain has TRBV11-2 and TRBJ2-2; D gene uncertain. The clonotype originates from a human donor in good health (CMV status not recorded). Some clones in this sample may be carry-over from other donors' samples. The specimen was PBMCs. DNA for the CDR3: TGTGCCAGCAGTTATTCATATGGAGTGATACACGTTACCCGGGAGCTGTTTTTT. It is translated as CASSYSYGVIHVTRELFF. Full variable domain (rest looked up from reference TRBV11-2 and TRBJ2-2): EAGVAQSPRYKIIEKRQSVAFWCNPISGHATLYWYQQILGQGPKLLIQFQNNGVVDDSQLPKDRFSAERLKGVDSTLKIQPAKLEDSAVYLCASSYSYGVIHVTRELFFGEGSRLTVL.